The 20 T cell receptor beta chains listed next were all sequenced from one sample in a study of T-cell memory formation after mild COVID-19 (dated by TCRdb to the early 2020s). Libraries were made using 5' RACE. Sequencing was performed on an Illumina NovaSeq 6000. Using fastp trimming at Q25 and MiXCR clonotype assembly, TCRdb reanalyzed the public sequencing data and kept in-frame beta chains. Each entry is one CDR3 protein sequence, shown with its most common DNA and genes. A total of fewer than 400,000 distinct CDR3 sequences appear in this sample, 15% to 20% of them only once. 20% to 25% of the sample goes to the ten largest clones. The sequenced material came from PBMCs or a T cell subset sorted from them (not recorded which). The receptor source for this set is a man younger than 35 who had mild COVID-19 (a few samples of this study predate the infection). The sample titles of this study are shuffled in the database, so cell type and time point are left out; the donor was told from shared clones.

This clonotype showed up just a few times. This chain joins TRBV6-2 or TRBV6-3 and TRBJ2-1; D is unclear. Trimming took off 0 bases at V and 7 bases at J, with 1 base between the two ends. Germline loops: CDR1 MNHEY, CDR2 SVGEGT. This CDR3 is 11 amino acids long. The CDR3 reads CASSYSNEQFF. CDR3 sequence (DNA): TGTGCCAGCAGTTACTCGAATGAGCAGTTCTTC.

This clonotype was found a few times. The rearrangement uses TRBV3-1 and TRBJ2-1, with 11 bases lining up with TRBD2. This CDR3 region has 16 residues. Germline trimming cut 5 bases from V and 8 bases from J; bases unmatched to any gene: 11. From germline, CDR1 is LGHDT and CDR2 YNNKEL (reference sequence). The CDR3 here is CASSLYLAGGRDEQFF. Here the CDR3 DNA reads TGTGCCAGCAGCTTATACCTAGCGGGGGGCCGGGATGAGCAGTTCTTC.

This clonotype was seen only a few times. CDR3 loop: CAITGTDANTGELFF. In nucleotides, the CDR3 is TGTGCCATCACCGGGACGGACGCGAACACCGGGGAGCTGTTTTTT. The chain carries TRBV10-3 and TRBJ2-2; D possibly uses TRBD1 or TRBD2 (5 bases each). The CDR3 totals 15 residues. Germline CDR1 reads ENHRY; CDR2 reads SYGVKD. V was clipped by 7 bases and J by 0 bases, with 12 bases between them.

This clonotype was observed a few times. The chain has TRBV20-1 and TRBJ2-7; a possible D gene is TRBD1 (6 bases). Germline CDR1 DFQATT, CDR2 SNEGSKA (reference sequence). V was shortened by 0 bases and J by 4 bases, with 7 bases between the two germline ends. This CDR3 spans 12 amino acids. The CDR3 coding sequence is TGCAGTGCTAGAGATCAGGGGTACGAGCAGTACTTC. Translated, it gives CSARDQGYEQYF.

At least ten counts were recorded for this clonotype. This chain uses TRBV7-3 with TRBJ2-1; D is unclear. V dropped 4 bases and J dropped 7 bases, with 8 bases sitting between them. The CDR3 totals 12 residues. Germline lookup yields CDR1 SGHTA and CDR2 FQGTGA. The CDR3 DNA reads as TGTGCCAGCAGCTCCACCTTGAATGAGCAGTTCTTC. This encodes CASSSTLNEQFF.

This clonotype was counted only a few times. The chain uses TRBV4-3 and TRBJ1-2; a possible D gene is TRBD1 (6 bases). The CDR3 sequence is 15 residues long. V was shortened by 1 base and J by 2 bases, with 11 bases between the two germline ends. The germline CDR1 and CDR2 sequences are LGHNA and YSLEER. CDR3 residues: CASSQGITGNYGYTF. The CDR3 DNA reads as TGCGCCAGCAGCCAAGGCATAACAGGGAACTATGGCTACACCTTC.

CDR3 in amino acids: CASSPGQGNHEQYF. The CDR3 DNA sequence: TGTGCCAGCTCACCCGGACAGGGGAACCACGAGCAGTACTTC. The V gene is TRBV18, the J gene TRBJ2-7; TRBD1 matches 9 bases. CDR1 KGHSH and CDR2 LQKENI come from the germline V gene. V lost 3 bases and J lost 5; bases outside the gene matches: 5. The CDR3 runs 14 residues.

This clonotype has a handful of counts. This sequence joins TRBV24-1 and TRBJ1-1, with 9 bases that match TRBD1. With 4 bases clipped from V and 13 bases from J, the junction kept 9 bases outside the gene matches. CDR3 size: 13 residues. Germline CDR1 is KGHDR and CDR2 is SFDVKD. The CDR3 spells CATSDLTDRGFFF. The CDR3 DNA is TGTGCCACCAGTGACTTAACGGACAGGGGATTTTTCTTT.

The chain recombines TRBV4-2 with TRBJ1-1; 7 bases match TRBD1. The CDR3 consists of 17 residues. From germline, CDR1 is LGHNA and CDR2 YNFKEQ. J was trimmed by 12 bases and V by 2 bases; bases with no gene match: 21. The CDR3 is CASSQILGPRGSEVTFF. The CDR3 DNA reads TGTGCCAGCAGCCAAATCCTGGGACCCAGGGGGTCGGAGGTAACTTTCTTT.

This clonotype showed up just a few times. The chain links TRBV4-3 to TRBJ2-5; 8 bases align to TRBD1. V shed 0 bases, J shed 0 bases, and the junction held 6 bases outside the gene matches. Germline loops: CDR1 LGHNA, CDR2 YSLEER. This CDR3 contains 17 residues. The CDR3 DNA is TGCGCCAGCAGCCAAGATTACCGGACAGGGAACCAAGAGACCCAGTACTTC. This translates into CASSQDYRTGNQETQYF.

The V call is TRBV27, the J call TRBJ2-7; D may match TRBD1 or TRBD2 (5 bases each). The germline V and J ends were trimmed by 2 bases and 2 bases, with 10 bases remaining between them. The CDR3 extends over 14 amino acids. Germline CDR1 is MNHEY and CDR2 is SMNVEV (reference sequence). CDR3 loop: CASSLGGNTYEQYF. The CDR3 nucleotides read TGTGCCAGCAGTTTAGGGGGAAATACCTACGAGCAGTACTTC.

This clonotype showed up many times. V usage is TRBV7-9 and J usage is TRBJ2-3; TRBD1 matches at 9 bases. The trim removed 3 bases at V and 6 bases at J, leaving 7 bases unmatched. The CDR3 consists of 15 residues. CDR1 and CDR2 (germline): SEHNR, FQNEAQ (reference sequence). CDR3 protein: CASSFPDRGRDTQYF. The CDR3 DNA follows: TGTGCCAGCAGCTTCCCCGACAGGGGGAGGGATACGCAGTATTTT.

The CDR3 DNA follows: TGCGCCAGCAGCCCAGGGAGCGGCCCCTACGAGCAGTACTTC. Its protein is CASSPGSGPYEQYF. This chain uses TRBV4-3 with TRBJ2-7; D may match TRBD1 or TRBD2 (5 bases each). The V end lost 4 bases, the J end lost 2 bases, and 12 bases lay between the germline ends. The CDR3 totals 14 residues. Germline V lookup: CDR1 LGHNA, CDR2 YSLEER.

This clonotype was observed a few times. The V gene is TRBV6-6, the J gene TRBJ1-2; unclear D gene. CDR1 and CDR2 from the germline V gene are MNHNY and SVGAGI (reference sequence). This CDR3 has 12 amino acids. V dropped 10 bases and J dropped 6 bases, with 15 bases sitting between them. The chain's CDR3 is CATAMPADGYTF. In DNA form, the CDR3 reads TGTGCCACAGCTATGCCCGCGGATGGCTACACCTTC.

This chain joins TRBV12-3 or TRBV12-4 and TRBJ2-5; tentative D call: TRBD2 (5 bases). V was cut by 5 bases and J by 7 bases, with 20 bases left in between. The CDR3 is 15 amino acids. This chain's CDR3 is CASSPQGWGEGTQYF. CDR3 bases: TGTGCCAGCAGTCCCCAAGGGTGGGGAGAAGGGACCCAGTACTTC.

V and J are TRBV15 and TRBJ2-5; 9 bases are a match to TRBD2. V shed 1 base, J shed 3 bases, and the junction held 0 bases outside the gene matches. The CDR3 runs to 14 residues. Germline CDR1 reads LNHNV; CDR2 reads YYDKDF (reference sequence). The DNA for the CDR3 is TGTGCCACCAGCAGAGCTAGCGGGGAAGAGACCCAGTACTTC. This gives the protein CATSRASGEETQYF.

The chain combines TRBV9 with TRBJ2-5; TRBD2 agrees at 7 bases. The V gene end was trimmed by 0 bases and the J gene end by 1 base; junction bases not matched to a gene: 9. Germline loops: CDR1 SGDLS, CDR2 YYNGEE. The CDR3 loop spans 17 amino acids. Written as DNA, the CDR3 is TGTGCCAGCAGCGTAGCGGCTAGCGGCACCTCCCAAGAGACCCAGTACTTC. Translated, it gives CASSVAASGTSQETQYF.

The chain has TRBV3-1 and TRBJ1-5, with 9 nucleotides matching TRBD1. From germline, CDR1 is LGHDT and CDR2 YNNKEL (reference sequence). The CDR3 runs to 16 residues. V dropped 3 bases and J dropped 5; count of bases not matched to a gene: 8. In nucleotides, the CDR3 is TGTGCCAGCAGCCAGGAGCCGGGACAGGGATATCAGCCCCAGCATTTT. It codes for CASSQEPGQGYQPQHF.

This chain connects TRBV20-1 to TRBJ2-2; unclear D gene. Germline V gives CDR1 DFQATT, CDR2 SNEGSKA (reference sequence). Trimming pared 6 bases from V and 3 bases from J, leaving 23 bases between. The CDR3 is made up of 17 amino acids. For the CDR3, the DNA is TGCAGTGCGAGAATACCGGGTCTCGTATCGTACACCGGGGAGCTGTTTTTT. Amino acid sequence: CSARIPGLVSYTGELFF.

The chain joins TRBV5-1 to TRBJ2-3, with no clear D. Trimming left V 0 bases short and J 7 bases short, with 6 bases between. Germline CDR1 SGHRS, CDR2 YFSETQ. This CDR3 has 12 residues. CDR3 protein: CASSLVGNTQYF. In nucleotides, the CDR3 is TGCGCCAGCAGCTTGGTGGGTAATACGCAGTATTTT.